The entry that follows covers one T cell receptor (beta chain) sequence. As processed by the authors: The authors estimated nucleated cell counts from reference gene primer amplification. TCRdb keeps only in-frame clones here, not all; method: immunoSEQ multiplex PCR. That table gives V, J and clone size, and the DNA gave D and trimming. The table includes roughly 120,000 clones, under 85% detected once. The ends lost 4 bases at V and 0 bases at J; junction bases unmatched: 1. Per the germline V gene, CDR1 is KGHSH and CDR2 is LQKENI. The CDR3 has 14 residues. The record originates from a study of blood T cell repertoires in COVID-19. Overall study context: Samples came from the United States, Italy and Spain, spanning acute and convalescent COVID-19. PBMCs, B-cell-depleted T cells, or T cells were the source of the cDNA or gDNA that made up the material.

The sample comprised peripheral blood. The source of this sequence is a woman aged 60 to 75 with acute or convalescent COVID-19. V gene TRBV18 combines with J gene TRBJ1-2; TRBD1 aligns across 8 bases. This CDR3 reads CASSRTGTNYGYTF. The CDR3, as DNA: TGTGCCAGCTCACGGACAGGGACTAACTATGGCTACACCTTC. The full variable domain, its missing parts supplied by reference TRBV18 and TRBJ1-2, is NAGVMQNPRHLVRRRGQEARLRCSPMKGHSHVYWYRQLPEEGLKFMVYLQKENIIDESGMPKERFSAEFPKEGPSILRIQQVVRGDSAAYFCASSRTGTNYGYTFGSGTRLTVV.